The 22 T cell receptor beta chains presented below share a single source sample, sequenced in a study of identical twins (dated by TCRdb to 2016 to 2018). The method was 5' RACE. Instrument used: Illumina HiSeq 2000. TCRdb ran its own pipeline on the public reads, namely fastp trimming at Q25 and MiXCR clone calling, and kept in-frame beta chains. Rows merge per CDR3 protein into single entries with the most common DNA and genes. Present in this sample are approximately 890,000 distinct CDR3 sequences, roughly 12% of which were seen just once. The top ten constitute under 2% of the sample. The same sample was also used in a study of yellow fever vaccine responses in identical twins.

Sequencing was carried out using PBMCs. These receptors all come from a woman aged 18-35 years in good health.

This chain links TRBV27 with TRBJ2-2; 9 nucleotides agree with TRBD1. Germline CDR1 reads MNHEY; CDR2 reads SMNVEV (reference sequence). The J segment lost 8 bases and the V segment lost 6 bases, leaving 10 bases of the junction unmatched. The CDR3 spans 15 residues. CDR3: CASRPDRGLSGELFF. The CDR3 DNA follows: TGTGCCAGCAGACCGGACAGGGGCCTTAGTGGGGAGCTGTTTTTT.

The rearrangement uses TRBV24-1 and TRBJ2-5; TRBD1 might be the D (6 bases). Per the germline V gene, CDR1 is KGHDR and CDR2 is SFDVKD. CDR3 size: 15 residues. Trimming took off 3 bases at V and 1 base at J, with 11 bases between the two ends. The DNA for the CDR3 is TGTGCCACCAGTGATCCCGGGACACCCCAAGAGACCCAGTACTTC. This sequence encodes CATSDPGTPQETQYF.

This clonotype was detected ten times or more. The V call is TRBV24-1, the J call TRBJ2-5; 12 bases fit TRBD2. Germline trimming cut 3 bases from V and 2 bases from J; bases unmatched to any gene: 3. The CDR3 has 16 amino acids. CDR1 is KGHDR and CDR2 is SFDVKD in the germline V gene. The chain's CDR3 is CATSDPGLAGQETQYF. In nucleotides, the CDR3 is TGTGCCACCAGTGATCCAGGACTAGCGGGACAAGAGACCCAGTACTTC.

The V call is TRBV20-1, the J call TRBJ2-3; a weak D match, TRBD2 (6 bases). CDR3 length: 16 amino acids. V was cut by 1 base and J by 1 base, with 15 bases left in between. CDR1 DFQATT and CDR2 SNEGSKA come from the germline V gene (reference sequence). The CDR3 DNA reads TGCAGTGCTAGAGTCAGTAGACTAGGGCGCACAGATACGCAGTATTTT. As protein: CSARVSRLGRTDTQYF.

The gene calls are TRBV20-1 and TRBJ1-5; 12 bases match TRBD1. This CDR3 comprises 16 residues. Unmatched junction bases numbered 6, after V lost 3 bases and J lost 3 bases. Germline CDR1 and CDR2: DFQATT and SNEGSKA (reference sequence). The CDR3 spells CSARGDRGPINQPQHF. The DNA for the CDR3 is TGCAGTGCTAGGGGGGACAGGGGGCCTATCAATCAGCCCCAGCATTTT.

This clonotype was counted only a few times. The chain carries TRBV20-1 and TRBJ2-1, with no clear D. Germline values: CDR1 DFQATT, CDR2 SNEGSKA (reference sequence). The CDR3 has 12 amino acids. Trimming shortened V by 3 bases and J by 9 bases, and 12 bases separated the two germline ends. This CDR3 reads CSARVGPGEQFF. The CDR3 region has the DNA TGCAGTGCTAGGGTCGGACCCGGTGAGCAGTTCTTC.

This sequence joins TRBV4-1 and TRBJ1-2; D is unresolved. Looked up from germline, CDR1 is MGHRA and CDR2 is YSYEKL. There are 13 residues in the CDR3. Trimming took off 0 bases at V and 4 bases at J, with 6 bases between the two ends. CDR3: CASSQESLYGYTF. The CDR3 DNA reads TGCGCCAGCAGCCAAGAGTCGCTCTATGGCTACACCTTC.

This clonotype showed up many times. The chain uses TRBV29-1 and TRBJ2-1; 13 bases line up with TRBD2. The germline V gene encodes CDR1 SQVTM and CDR2 ANQGSEA. V lost 3 bases and J lost 5; bases outside the gene matches: 7. The CDR3 has 16 residues. The CDR3, as DNA: TGCAGCGTTGACCCTCTGGGACTAGCGGGAAACAATGAGCAGTTCTTC. Its translation: CSVDPLGLAGNNEQFF.

The chain uses TRBV7-9 and TRBJ1-1, with D perhaps TRBD1 (5 bases). The germline V gene has CDR1 SEHNR and CDR2 FQNEAQ (reference sequence). The CDR3 runs 15 residues. The V and J ends lost 1 base and 0 bases respectively, with 9 bases between them. Here the CDR3 reads CASSLDQGLNTEAFF. The DNA for the CDR3 is TGTGCCAGCAGCTTAGATCAGGGATTGAACACTGAAGCTTTCTTT.

In its sample, this clonotype was seen once. A read error may explain this, as a much larger clone is one base away. V and J are TRBV20-1 and TRBJ2-7; D remains unclear. The CDR3 covers 13 residues. Germline lookup yields CDR1 DFQATT and CDR2 SNEGSKA (reference sequence). CDR3 sequence: CSARASFDHEQHF. In nucleotides, the CDR3 is TGCAGTGCTAGAGCCAGTTTTGACCACGAGCAGCACTTC.

The chain employs TRBV25-1 and TRBJ2-1; D gene ambiguous. CDR1 is MGHDK, CDR2 SYGVNS, per germline. The length of the CDR3 is 14 residues. V lost 3 bases and J lost 5, with 11 bases in between. The CDR3 nucleotides are TGTGCCAGCAGTGACACCCGCGGACACAATGAGCAGTTCTTC. This encodes CASSDTRGHNEQFF. Full variable domain (missing parts from reference TRBV25-1 and TRBJ2-1): EADIYQTPRYLVIGTGKKITLECSQTMGHDKMYWYQQDPGMELHLIHYSYGVNSTEKGDLSSESTVSRIRTEHFPLTLESARPSHTSQYLCASSDTRGHNEQFFGPGTRLTVL.

In its sample, this clonotype was seen a few times. V is TRBV7-9 and J is TRBJ1-2; D is unresolved. Trimming cost V 4 bases and J 0 bases, with 9 bases left between them. The CDR3 extends over 14 amino acids. Germline CDR1 is SEHNR and CDR2 is FQNEAQ (reference sequence). The DNA for the CDR3 is TGTGCCAGCAGCTCAGGAGAAGCTAACTATGGCTACACCTTC. This translates into CASSSGEANYGYTF.

This clonotype was seen more than once but under ten times. The chain is built from TRBV6-1 and TRBJ2-1; D is tentatively TRBD1 or TRBD2 (5 bases each). The CDR3 is 16 amino acids. V lost 5 bases and J 0 bases, leaving 14 bases between the germline ends. Germline CDR1 and CDR2: MNHNS and SASEGT. Here the CDR3 reads CASSTQGATSYNEQFF. In DNA, the CDR3 is TGTGCCAGCAGTACCCAGGGAGCTACCTCCTACAATGAGCAGTTCTTC.

This clonotype was detected many times. This chain uses TRBV5-1 with TRBJ2-3; 11 nucleotides align to TRBD1. This CDR3 spans 15 amino acids. Germline V lookup: CDR1 SGHRS, CDR2 YFSETQ. V lost 2 bases to trimming and J lost 4 bases; unmatched junction nucleotides: 3. CDR3 nucleotides: TGCGCCAGCAGCTTCCGGACAGGGGGCGCAGATACGCAGTATTTT. This encodes CASSFRTGGADTQYF.

The V call is TRBV29-1, the J call TRBJ2-7, with D perhaps matching TRBD1 (6 bases). The CDR3 loop spans 13 amino acids. Looked up from germline, CDR1 is SQVTM and CDR2 is ANQGSEA. Trimming removed 4 bases at V and 0 bases at J, with 10 bases between. CDR3 nucleotide sequence: TGCAGCGTTGCCCAGGGGAGCTCCTACGAGCAGTACTTC. It specifies CSVAQGSSYEQYF.

This clonotype has a handful of counts. The J gene is TRBJ1-1, the V gene TRBV12-3 or TRBV12-4; weak D call: TRBD1 (5 bases). The CDR3 has 14 residues. The ends were cut back, 5 bases at V and 5 bases at J, with 15 bases in the middle. The CDR3, as DNA: TGTGCCAGCAGTCCTACTGGGGGGTGGACTGAAGCTTTCTTT. Translating gives CASSPTGGWTEAFF.

This clonotype turned up a few times. This chain links TRBV5-1 with TRBJ1-2; no reliable D call. Germline V gives CDR1 SGHRS, CDR2 YFSETQ. The CDR3 sequence is 14 residues long. V lost 4 bases to trimming and J lost 8 bases, with 18 bases between them. The CDR3 DNA sequence: TGCGCCAGCAGCCCGGGATTCGAGGCTATGGGCTACACCTTC. Protein sequence: CASSPGFEAMGYTF. Complete variable domain (other parts from reference TRBV5-1 and TRBJ1-2): KAGVTQTPRYLIKTRGQQVTLSCSPISGHRSVSWYQQTPGQGLQFLFEYFSETQRNKGNFPGRFSGRQFSNSRSEMNVSTLELGDSALYLCASSPGFEAMGYTFGSGTRLTVV.

This clonotype was picked up many times. This chain joins TRBV4-1 and TRBJ2-5; the D gene is possibly TRBD1 (5 bases). The CDR3 covers 13 residues. Germline CDR1 is MGHRA and CDR2 is YSYEKL. V was shortened by 4 bases and J by 1 base, with 7 bases between the two germline ends. DNA of the CDR3: TGCGCCAGCAGCCCAGGGTTCCAAGAGACCCAGTACTTC. This translates into CASSPGFQETQYF.

This clonotype turned up a few times. The rearrangement joins TRBV5-1 to TRBJ2-7; perhaps D is TRBD1 or TRBD2 (5 bases each). The CDR3 consists of 12 residues. CDR1 SGHRS and CDR2 YFSETQ come from the germline V gene. The V end was cut by 4 bases, the J end by 6 bases, with 11 bases between. The CDR3 DNA is TGCGCCAGCAGCCAGGGACCTTCCGAGCAGTACTTC. It is translated as CASSQGPSEQYF.

A few counts support this clonotype. V is TRBV29-1 and J is TRBJ2-5; possibly TRBD1 for D (5 bases). CDR3 length: 13 residues. Germline assignment: CDR1 SQVTM and CDR2 ANQGSEA. Trimming removed 2 bases from V and 2 bases from J, with 9 bases in between. The CDR3 sequence is CSVEPRVQETQYF. The CDR3 DNA reads TGCAGCGTTGAACCCAGGGTACAAGAGACCCAGTACTTC.

This clonotype was found many times. This chain uses TRBV5-1 with TRBJ1-5; tentative D call: TRBD1 (6 bases). CDR3 length equals 14 residues. Trimming took off 4 bases at V and 5 bases at J, with 13 bases between the two ends. Germline V gene lookup returns CDR1 SGHRS and CDR2 YFSETQ. The CDR3: CASSQTGLDQPQHF. The CDR3 bases are TGCGCCAGCAGCCAAACAGGGCTGGATCAGCCCCAGCATTTT.

V is TRBV18 and J is TRBJ2-5, with TRBD1 as a possible D gene (5 bases). This CDR3 spans 15 amino acids. V lost 2 bases to trimming and J lost 1 base, with 11 bases between them. Germline V gene data show CDR1 as KGHSH and CDR2 as LQKENI. For the CDR3, the DNA is TGTGCCAGCTCACCAGGGGCGCCTTCCCAAGAGACCCAGTACTTC. It encodes CASSPGAPSQETQYF.